This T cell receptor (beta chain) was identified in a study of CD8 T cells in Susac syndrome. Random hexamers primed reverse transcription of about 0.5 to 1 ug RNA. TCRdb called the immunoSEQ multiplex PCR reads again in MiXCR, with one record for every CDR3 protein. The table records under 150,000 distinct CDR3 sequences, more than 75% of them present only once. The CDR3 spans 15 residues. Germline V gene lookup returns CDR1 LGHNA and CDR2 YSLEER. The V end lost 0 bases, the J end lost 4 bases, and 10 bases lay between the germline ends. Sequencing was done on a sample of CD8+ T cells from PBMCs. This receptor was taken from a human donor with multiple sclerosis. The V call is TRBV4-3, the J call TRBJ1-3, with D uncertain. The CDR3 reads CASSQDSGLGNTIYF. The CDR3 nucleotides are TGCGCCAGCAGCCAAGATTCAGGTCTCGGAAACACCATATATTTT.